This T cell receptor (beta chain) was profiled in a study of blood T cell repertoires in COVID-19. Across the whole study: Both acute and convalescent COVID-19 samples were obtained from the United States, Italy and Spain. PBMCs, B-cell-depleted T cells, or T cells were the source of the cDNA or gDNA that made up the material.

The table lists this clone with a count of one. Germline lookup yields CDR1 SGHDT and CDR2 YYEEEE. V trimming: 6 bases; J trimming: 0 bases; junction bases outside the gene matches: 7. The CDR3 contains 17 residues. As processed by the authors: Amplification with reference gene primers provided the estimates of nucleated cell counts. Sequenced by immunoSEQ multiplex PCR; TCRdb stores in-frame clones only, minus some. V and J calls and clone size come straight from that table; D and trimming were deduced from the DNA. In the table there are hundreds of thousands of clones, around 89% of which are singletons.

What was sequenced was peripheral blood. The source of this sequence is a woman aged 40-49 years who had recovered from COVID-19. The chain uses TRBV5-6 and TRBJ2-6, with 9 nucleotides matching TRBD1. Written as DNA, the CDR3 is TGTGCCAGCATCCGGACAGGGGCCTACTCTGGGGCCAACGTCCTGACTTTC. Translating gives CASIRTGAYSGANVLTF.